The 6 T cell receptor beta chains below all came from one sample that was sequenced in a study of blood T cell repertoires in COVID-19. Measured with immunoSEQ multiplex PCR; TCRdb has only the in-frame clones, and not every one. The table lists more than 250,000 clones, about four fifths of them singletons. Sequencing was performed on PBMCs or T cells enriched from blood (not recorded which). The source of these receptors is a man aged 35 to 55 who had been exposed to COVID-19.

About this clone itself: A clone one base away is much larger, so this may be a read error. The genes are TRBV6-5 and TRBJ2-3; D is unresolved. This CDR3 has 12 residues. V was clipped by 6 bases and J by 0 bases, with 4 bases between them. In germline, CDR1 is MNHEY, CDR2 SVGAGI. CDR3 DNA sequence: TGTGCCAGCAGATCTAGCACAGATACGCAGTATTTT. It is translated as CASRSSTDTQYF.

The V call is TRBV19, the J call TRBJ1-1; 7 nucleotides agree with TRBD1. With 5 bases clipped from V and 4 bases from J, the junction kept 4 bases outside the gene matches. Germline V gene lookup returns CDR1 LNHDA and CDR2 SQIVND (reference sequence). The CDR3 has 13 amino acids. The DNA for the CDR3 is TGTGCCAGTAGTGCCCAGGGGGGCACTGAAGCTTTCTTT. It specifies CASSAQGGTEAFF. The variable domain in full, with the rest retrieved from reference TRBV19 and TRBJ1-1, is DGGITQSPKYLFRKEGQNVTLSCEQNLNHDAMYWYRQDPGQGLRLIYYSQIVNDFQKGDIAEGYSVSREKKESFPLTVTSAQKNPTAFYLCASSAQGGTEAFFGQGTRLTVV.

The chain links TRBV3-1 (or the pseudogene TRBV3-2) to TRBJ2-7, with TRBD1 identical over 8 bases. The germline V gene encodes CDR1 LGHDT and CDR2 YNNKEL (reference sequence). V was clipped by 1 base and J by 4 bases; unmatched bases: 3. The CDR3 contains 14 residues. The CDR3 loop is CASSQVQGAYEQYF. CDR3 DNA: TGTGCCAGCAGCCAAGTGCAGGGGGCTTACGAGCAGTACTTC.

This clone was recorded only once. The CDR3 protein is CASSVSLAGGYNEQFF. The CDR3 nucleotides are TGTGCCAGCAGTGTCTCGCTAGCGGGGGGGTACAATGAGCAGTTCTTC. The chain couples TRBV2 to TRBJ2-1; TRBD2 matches at 12 bases. The V segment lost 4 bases and the J segment 4 bases; nucleotides outside the gene matches: 5. The CDR3 is 16 amino acids. The germline V gene has CDR1 SNHLY and CDR2 FYNNEI.

V and J are TRBV6-1 and TRBJ2-7; TRBD1 matches 9 bases. V dropped 0 bases and J dropped 4; count of bases not matched to a gene: 4. The germline CDR1 and CDR2 sequences are MNHNS and SASEGT. The length of the CDR3 is 15 residues. The chain's CDR3 is CASSEAGTGPYEQYF. Written as DNA, the CDR3 is TGTGCCAGCAGTGAAGCAGGGACAGGGCCTTACGAGCAGTACTTC.

This clone was counted only a few times. The chain combines TRBV30 with TRBJ2-1, with TRBD2 matching 13 bases. The CDR3 covers 14 residues. Per the germline V gene, CDR1 is GTSNPN and CDR2 is SVGIG (reference sequence). With V trimmed by 3 bases and J by 9 bases, 5 bases remained unmatched. The CDR3 protein is CAWSSGLAGVEQFF. The DNA for the CDR3 is TGTGCCTGGAGCTCAGGACTAGCGGGAGTTGAGCAGTTCTTC.